This TCR beta chain was sequenced during a study of blood T cell repertoires in COVID-19. The wider study: Acute and convalescent COVID-19 samples came from the United States, Italy and Spain. In each case, the material was cDNA or gDNA derived from T cells, B-cell-depleted T cells, or PBMCs.

Study processing details: For nucleated cells, counts were estimated from reference gene primer amplification. Clones were read by immunoSEQ multiplex PCR, and TCRdb kept only the in-frame ones, dropping some. Clone size and the V and J calls come from that table; the DNA yielded D and trimming. The sample lists a few hundred thousand clones, 85% occurring once. This CDR3 has 18 residues. V was clipped by 5 bases and J by 5 bases; unmatched bases: 16. Germline V lookup: CDR1 SSHAT, CDR2 FNYEAQ (reference sequence). The genes are TRBV7-7 and TRBJ2-2; 8 bases match TRBD1. Sequencing was performed on peripheral blood. The TCR was taken from a human donor in a cohort sampled during active COVID-19. The CDR3 DNA follows: TGTGCCAGCAGCCCCCTCCCTAGACAGGGGAGTTTGACCGGGGAGCTGTTTTTT. Its translation: CASSPLPRQGSLTGELFF.